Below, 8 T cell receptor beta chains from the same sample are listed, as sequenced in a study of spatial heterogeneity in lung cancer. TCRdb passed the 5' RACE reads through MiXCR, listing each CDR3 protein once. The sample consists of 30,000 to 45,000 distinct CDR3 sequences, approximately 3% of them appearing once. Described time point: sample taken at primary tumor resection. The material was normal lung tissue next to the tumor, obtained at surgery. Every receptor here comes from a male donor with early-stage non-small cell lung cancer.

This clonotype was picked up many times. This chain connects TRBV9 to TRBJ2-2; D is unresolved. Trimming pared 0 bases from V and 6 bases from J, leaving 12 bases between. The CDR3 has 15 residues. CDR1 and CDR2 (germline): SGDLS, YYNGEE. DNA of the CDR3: TGTGCCAGCAGCGTAGGGCCTTCGGCGGCCGGGGAGCTGTTTTTT. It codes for CASSVGPSAAGELFF.

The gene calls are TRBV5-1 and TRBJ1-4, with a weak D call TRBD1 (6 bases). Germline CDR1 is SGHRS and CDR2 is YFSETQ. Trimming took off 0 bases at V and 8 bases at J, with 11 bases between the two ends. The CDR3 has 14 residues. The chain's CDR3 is CASSLDRVQEKLFF. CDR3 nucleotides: TGCGCCAGCAGCTTGGACAGGGTACAGGAAAAACTGTTTTTT.

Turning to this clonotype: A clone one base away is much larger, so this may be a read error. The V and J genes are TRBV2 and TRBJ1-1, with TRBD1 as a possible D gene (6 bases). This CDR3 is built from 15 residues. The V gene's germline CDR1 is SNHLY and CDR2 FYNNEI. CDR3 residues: CASSAQGHVNTEASF. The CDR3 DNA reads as TGTGCCAGCAGTGCCCAGGGGCACGTGAACACTGAAGCTTCCTTT.

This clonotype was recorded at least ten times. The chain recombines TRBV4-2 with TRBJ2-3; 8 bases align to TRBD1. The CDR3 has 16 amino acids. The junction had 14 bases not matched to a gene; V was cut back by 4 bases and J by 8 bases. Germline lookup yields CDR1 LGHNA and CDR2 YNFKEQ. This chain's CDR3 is CASSLFTTGVQGTQYF. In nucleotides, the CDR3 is TGTGCCAGCAGCCTCTTCACGACAGGGGTTCAAGGTACGCAGTATTTT.

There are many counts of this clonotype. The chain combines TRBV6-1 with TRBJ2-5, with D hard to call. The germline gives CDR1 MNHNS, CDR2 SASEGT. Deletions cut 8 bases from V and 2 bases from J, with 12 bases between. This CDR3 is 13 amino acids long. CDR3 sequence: CASRQNLQETQYF. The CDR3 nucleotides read TGTGCCAGCCGCCAGAACCTACAAGAGACCCAGTACTTC.

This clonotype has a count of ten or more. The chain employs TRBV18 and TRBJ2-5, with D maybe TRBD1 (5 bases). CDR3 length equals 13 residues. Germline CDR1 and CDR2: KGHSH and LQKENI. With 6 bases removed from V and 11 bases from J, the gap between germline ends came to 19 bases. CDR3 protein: CASSPDSLGAQYF. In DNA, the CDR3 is TGTGCCAGCTCCCCCGACAGCCTTGGAGCTCAGTACTTC. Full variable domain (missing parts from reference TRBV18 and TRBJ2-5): NAGVMQNPRHLVRRRGQEARLRCSPMKGHSHVYWYRQLPEEGLKFMVYLQKENIIDESGMPKERFSAEFPKEGPSILRIQQVVRGDSAAYFCASSPDSLGAQYFGPGTRLLVL.

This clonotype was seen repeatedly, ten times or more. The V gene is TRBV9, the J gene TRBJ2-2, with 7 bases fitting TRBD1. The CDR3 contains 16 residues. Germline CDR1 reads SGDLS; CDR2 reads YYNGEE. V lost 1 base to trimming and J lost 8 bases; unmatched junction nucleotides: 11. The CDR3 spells CASSVSAGTAMGELFF. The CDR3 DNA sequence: TGTGCCAGCAGCGTATCCGCCGGGACAGCCATGGGGGAGCTGTTTTTT.

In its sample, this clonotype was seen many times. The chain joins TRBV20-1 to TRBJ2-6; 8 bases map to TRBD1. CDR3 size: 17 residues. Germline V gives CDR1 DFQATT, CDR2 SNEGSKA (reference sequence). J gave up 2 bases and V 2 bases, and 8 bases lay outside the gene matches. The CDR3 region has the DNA TGCAGTGCTAGACCCCTAGGACAGGGCGCTGGGGCCAACGTCCTGACTTTC. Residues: CSARPLGQGAGANVLTF.